This T cell receptor beta chain came from a study of blood T cells in healthy people across ages. Study details: Per two T cells, about one barcoded beta molecule was captured through template switching. General study points: With unsorted PBMCs, a conclusive comparison of naive versus antigen-experienced cells was not possible.

The CDR3 is 16 residues long. From germline, CDR1 is MGHDK and CDR2 SYGVNS. A sample-barcoded 5' primer and a J-beta primer mix were used in a second PCR of roughly 6 to 11 cycles. TCRdb called the 5' RACE reads again in MiXCR, with one record for every CDR3 protein. Of 780,000 or so distinct CDR3 sequences in the sample, roughly 25% are singletons; the top ten hold around 3.6%. Regarding this clonotype: Its antigen is still unknown. One end of the junction is discordant with germline, which a read error may explain.

The same data also went into a second study, on T cells of mothers and their children. That work states: Evidence of persistent microchimeric T cell clones was absent.

The V call is TRBV25-1, the J call TRBJ2-7; 8 nucleotides align to TRBD2. The clonotype comes from a boy aged 5-17 years in good health. The sequencing sample was made of blood. Here the CDR3 DNA reads TGTGCCAGCAGTGATACTAGCGGCCCTTTTGTCTACGAGCAGCACTTC. The encoded protein is CASSDTSGPFVYEQHF.